These 8 T cell receptor beta chains originate from one sample sequenced in a study of radiotherapy plus CTLA-4 blockade in lung cancer. Measured with immunoSEQ multiplex PCR; TCRdb has only the in-frame clones, and not every one. This sample carries about 60,000 clones, 77% of them seen once, and the ten largest clones take 3.5% to 4%. The specimen was peripheral blood, collected from a patient treated with radiotherapy plus ipilimumab. These receptors all come from a human donor with non-small cell lung cancer who had a partial response to radiotherapy plus ipilimumab.

The chain uses TRBV9 and TRBJ2-3; tentatively, D is TRBD1 (6 bases). This CDR3 region has 15 residues. The germline gives CDR1 SGDLS, CDR2 YYNGEE. V was shortened by 0 bases and J by 2 bases, with 10 bases between the two germline ends. CDR3: CASSVGSGATDTQYF. Written as DNA, the CDR3 is TGTGCCAGCAGCGTAGGTTCAGGGGCCACAGATACGCAGTATTTT.

V is TRBV19 and J is TRBJ1-5; tentative D call: TRBD1 (6 bases). Deletions cut 11 bases from V and 0 bases from J, with 17 bases between. The CDR3 is 15 residues long. The germline V gene encodes CDR1 LNHDA and CDR2 SQIVND (reference sequence). CDR3 coding DNA: TGTGCCGGGAGCCCAACAGGGAATAGCAATCAGCCCCAGCATTTT. Its protein product is CAGSPTGNSNQPQHF.

Concerning this clone itself: Distinct nucleotide sequences in the sample also encode this CDR3. This CDR3 is CASSLDGQGTYEQYF. The CDR3 nucleotides read TGCGCCAGCAGCTTGGATGGACAGGGTACCTACGAGCAGTACTTC. V and J are TRBV5-1 and TRBJ2-7; 8 bases are a match to TRBD1. Unmatched junction bases numbered 4, after V lost 0 bases and J lost 2 bases. The CDR3 is 15 residues long. Germline CDR1 and CDR2: SGHRS and YFSETQ.

This clone was seen a few times. In DNA form, the CDR3 reads TGTGCCAGCAGCTTAGAGACAGGCTCCTACGAGCAGTACTTC. Protein: CASSLETGSYEQYF. The gene calls are TRBV11-1 and TRBJ2-7; D possibly corresponds to TRBD1 (6 bases). V shed 1 base and J shed 0 bases, with 7 bases lying between them. Per the germline V gene, CDR1 is SGHAT and CDR2 is FQDESV (reference sequence). The length of the CDR3 is 14 residues.

V is TRBV7-9 and J is TRBJ1-5; D gene uncertain. Per the germline V gene, CDR1 is SEHNR and CDR2 is FQNEAQ (reference sequence). V lost 5 bases, J lost 9 bases, and 20 bases lay in between. The CDR3 runs to 15 residues. Here the CDR3 DNA reads TGTGCCAGCAGCAATGGGCCTGTGTTAGATCGGCCCCAGCATTTT. This encodes CASSNGPVLDRPQHF.

This chain uses TRBV6-1 with TRBJ1-3, with TRBD1 matching 9 bases. This CDR3 region has 16 residues. Looked up from germline, CDR1 is MNHNS and CDR2 is SASEGT. V trimming: 0 bases; J trimming: 4 bases; junction bases outside the gene matches: 4. CDR3 nucleotide sequence: TGTGCCAGCAGTGAAGCGGGGACAGGGTACGGAAACACCATATATTTT. Translating gives CASSEAGTGYGNTIYF.

This clone showed up just a few times. The V call is TRBV29-1, the J call TRBJ2-3, with 8 positions matching TRBD1. The CDR3 consists of 13 residues. J lost 8 bases, V lost 6 bases, and 10 bases had no gene match. Germline CDR1 and CDR2: SQVTM and ANQGSEA. The CDR3 nucleotides are TGCAGCGTGGGACAGGCCGGTGGTGGTACGCAGTATTTT. This sequence encodes CSVGQAGGGTQYF.

This clone was seen a handful of times. The chain carries TRBV7-2 and TRBJ1-2; 9 bases fit TRBD1. Trimming removed 3 bases from V and 6 bases from J; junction bases left unmatched: 8. The CDR3 sequence is 15 residues long. CDR1 is SGHTA and CDR2 is FQGNSA in the germline V gene. The CDR3 region is CASSLTGTGSHGYTF. The CDR3 DNA reads TGTGCCAGCAGCTTGACCGGGACAGGGTCCCATGGCTACACCTTC. Complete variable domain (other parts from reference TRBV7-2 and TRBJ1-2): GAGVSQSPSNKVTEKGKDVELRCDPISGHTALYWYRQSLGQGLEFLIYFQGNSAPDKSGLPSDRFSAERTGGSVSTLTIQRTQQEDSAVYLCASSLTGTGSHGYTFGSGTRLTVV.